The TCR beta chain under discussion was sequenced for a study of CD8+CD57+ T cells in acquired aplastic anemia. Study details: Average DNA yield from sorted CD4+ and CD8+ cells was about 2.9 ug.

As to this clonotype: The antigen is unknown.

Genomic DNA was employed as the template in profiling TCR beta VDJ and CDR3. Using its own MiXCR run on the reads, TCRdb lists one record per CDR3 protein. Here the sample spans some 150,000 distinct CDR3 sequences, over 55% being singletons. The length of the CDR3 is 12 residues. Trimming left V 6 bases short and J 5 bases short, with 8 bases between. CDR1 and CDR2 from the germline V gene are SEHNR and FQNEAQ (reference sequence). The patients chosen for sequencing had shown expansion of CD8+CD57+ cells (detected by flow cytometry). General study findings and limits: About 28 sequences, all CD8+ CDR3, were shared between patients and controls. The study found no significant CD8+ Simpson's diversity difference between patients and controls.

V usage is TRBV7-9 and J usage is TRBJ1-5; D is ambiguous. This TCR derives from a human donor with aplastic anemia. The sequencing sample was made of sorted CD4+, CD8+, or CD8+CD57+ T cells (not recorded which) from PBMCs. CDR3: CASSYDDQPQHF. Written as DNA, the CDR3 is TGTGCCAGCAGTTACGACGATCAGCCCCAGCATTTT.